This T cell receptor beta chain was sequenced during a study of blood T cells in healthy people across ages. This CDR3 is 13 amino acids long. Trimming cost V 8 bases and J 7 bases; bases outside gene matches: 8. Germline values: CDR1 SNHLY, CDR2 FYNNEI. Sample-barcoded 5' priming and a J-beta primer mix drove a second PCR of roughly 7 to 11 cycles. Every single cDNA molecule received a tag from a template-switch adaptor with 12 random nucleotides. Via MiXCR, TCRdb re-called the 5' RACE reads, giving one row per CDR3 protein. The sample consists of about 1.1 million distinct CDR3 sequences, roughly two fifths of them appearing once. Comment on this clonotype: Its antigen is currently unknown. A much more abundant neighbour one base away suggests this may be a read error.

General observations from the study: Nothing was known about donor CMV status, and this possibly confounded expanded clonotype changes. Total diversity from one million sequenced T cells was likely underestimated.

The rearrangement links TRBV2 to TRBJ2-5; 9 bases are shared with TRBD2. Sample: blood. The clonotype comes from a man in his late teens or twenties in good health. In nucleotides, the CDR3 is TGTGCCAGCCATAGCAGCGGGAGGCGGACCCAGTACTTC. The encoded protein is CASHSSGRRTQYF.